The T cell receptor beta chain under discussion was sequenced for a study of cytomegalovirus exposure and HLA in healthy donors. Findings and limits, study-wide: Researchers reported that a few CMV-associated chains were confirmed in vitro as CMV antigen-specific. As a later analysis showed, several of the most significant clusters appeared to be linked to common viral pathogens. As a later analysis revealed, most CMV-associated TCR beta chains appeared HLA-restricted.

PCR amplification relied on 60 Vbeta primers (plus 13 Jbeta primers). Sequencing used immunoSEQ multiplex PCR; TCRdb keeps in-frame clones, though not all of them. Of 95,000 to 150,000 clones in the sample, over 60% were seen once. On this clone: Its antigen is undetermined.

The sequence came from a woman in her thirties or forties in good health and CMV-seropositive. Sequenced: PBMCs.

The CDR3 protein is CASSSGDESYEQYF. The DNA of the CDR3 is TGTGCCAGCAGTTCGGGGGACGAGAGCTACGAGCAGTACTTC. This chain connects TRBV27 to TRBJ2-7, with D perhaps TRBD2 (6 bases). The V gene lost 4 bases and the J gene lost 3 bases, with 13 bases spanning the gap. CDR1 is MNHEY, CDR2 SMNVEV, per germline (reference sequence). The CDR3 consists of 14 residues.